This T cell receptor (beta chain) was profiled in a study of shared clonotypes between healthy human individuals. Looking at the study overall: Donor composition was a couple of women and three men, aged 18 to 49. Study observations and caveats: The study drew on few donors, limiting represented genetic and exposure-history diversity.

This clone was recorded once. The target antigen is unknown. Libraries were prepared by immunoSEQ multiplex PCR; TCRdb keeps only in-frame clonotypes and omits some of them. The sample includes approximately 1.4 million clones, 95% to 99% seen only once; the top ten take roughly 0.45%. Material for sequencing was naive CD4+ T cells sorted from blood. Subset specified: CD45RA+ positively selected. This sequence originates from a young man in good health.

The CDR3 nucleotides read TGTGCCAGCTCCCCAGGGACTAGCGGGAGACTCGGGGAGCTGTTTTTT. This sequence encodes CASSPGTSGRLGELFF. The rearrangement joins TRBV18 to TRBJ2-2, with 14 positions matching TRBD2. This CDR3 contains 16 residues. CDR1 KGHSH and CDR2 LQKENI come from the germline V gene. V dropped 6 bases and J dropped 7; count of bases not matched to a gene: 7. The entire variable domain, with the rest obtained from reference TRBV18 and TRBJ2-2, is as follows: NAGVMQNPRHLVRRRGQEARLRCSPMKGHSHVYWYRQLPEEGLKFMVYLQKENIIDESGMPKERFSAEFPKEGPSILRIQQVVRGDSAAYFCASSPGTSGRLGELFFGEGSRLTVL.